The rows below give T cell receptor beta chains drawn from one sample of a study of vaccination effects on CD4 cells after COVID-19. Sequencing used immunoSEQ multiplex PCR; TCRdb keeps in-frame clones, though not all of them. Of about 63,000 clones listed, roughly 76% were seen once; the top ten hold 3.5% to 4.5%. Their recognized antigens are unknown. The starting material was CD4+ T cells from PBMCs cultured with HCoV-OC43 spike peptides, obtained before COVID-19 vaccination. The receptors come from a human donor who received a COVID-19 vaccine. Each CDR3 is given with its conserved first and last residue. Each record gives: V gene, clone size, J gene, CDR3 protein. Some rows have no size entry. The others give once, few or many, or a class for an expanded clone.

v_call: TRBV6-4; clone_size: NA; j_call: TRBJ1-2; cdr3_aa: CASSRTRGSYGYTF
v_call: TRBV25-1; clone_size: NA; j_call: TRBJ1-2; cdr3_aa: CASSESGGGGYGYTF
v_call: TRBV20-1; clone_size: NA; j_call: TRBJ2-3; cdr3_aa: CSAKRTDTQYF
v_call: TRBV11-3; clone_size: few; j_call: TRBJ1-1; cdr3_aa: CASSLEGTETEAFF
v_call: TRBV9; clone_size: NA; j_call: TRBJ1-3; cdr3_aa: CASSSYPRQGALDTIYF
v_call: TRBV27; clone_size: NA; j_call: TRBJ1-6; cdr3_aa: CASMITARSSYNSPLHF
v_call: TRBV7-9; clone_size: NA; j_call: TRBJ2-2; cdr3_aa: CASSPPGQGNTGELFF
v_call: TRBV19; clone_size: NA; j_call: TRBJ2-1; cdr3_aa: CASSPAAWDEQFF
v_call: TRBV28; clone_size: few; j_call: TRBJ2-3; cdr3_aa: CASTSSTDTQYF
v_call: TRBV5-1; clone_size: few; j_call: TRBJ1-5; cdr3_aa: CASSLDGFSNQPQHF
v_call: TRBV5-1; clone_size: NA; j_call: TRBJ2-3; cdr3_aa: CASSYTLAGGSGTQYF
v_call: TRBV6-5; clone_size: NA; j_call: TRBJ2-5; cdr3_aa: CASGVIETQYF
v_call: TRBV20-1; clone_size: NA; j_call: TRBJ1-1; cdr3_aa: CSALRYAEAFF
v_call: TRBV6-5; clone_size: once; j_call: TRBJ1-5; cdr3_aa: CASSRTVRNQPQHF
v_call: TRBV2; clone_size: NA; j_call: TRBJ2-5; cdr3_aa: CASSAMQETQYF
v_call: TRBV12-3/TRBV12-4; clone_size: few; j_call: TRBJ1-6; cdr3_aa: CASSLQGPLHF